This TCR beta chain stems from a study of T cell repertoires in cytomegalovirus infection. About the study: CMV infection and matching HLA type were both indicated by public TCR beta signatures. Study results and caveats: Summed frequency of public TCR beta families distinguished CMV carriers with the relevant HLA.

This CDR3 region has 16 residues. Trimming removed 6 bases from V and 3 bases from J; junction bases left unmatched: 12. This clonotype occurred many times. Its antigen is as yet unknown. TCRdb redid the calling of the reads with MiXCR, one entry per CDR3 protein. The sample consists of hundreds of thousands of distinct CDR3 sequences, 8% to 10% of them appearing once. This TCR derives from a human donor in good health (CMV status not recorded). Some clones in this sample may be carry-over from other donors' samples. This chain links TRBV12-3 or TRBV12-4 with TRBJ2-5; 8 positions match TRBD2. The sample taken for sequencing was PBMCs. In DNA, the CDR3 is TGTGCCAGCAGAAGACTAGCAGCGGGGGATAAAGAGACCCAGTACTTC. This codes for CASRRLAAGDKETQYF.